A single sample gave rise to the 22 T cell receptor beta chains below, sequenced in a study of blood T cell repertoires in COVID-19. The assay was immunoSEQ multiplex PCR, and TCRdb's table has in-frame clones only and misses some. The sample lists around 400,000 clones, about 87% seen once, with about 10% in the top ten. Sequenced input: peripheral blood. These receptor sequences come from a woman in her twenties or thirties with COVID-19, enrolled during active disease.

This clone was detected a few times. The chain recombines TRBV19 with TRBJ2-2; 7 nucleotides agree with TRBD1. The trim removed 5 bases at V and 2 bases at J, leaving 8 bases unmatched. The CDR3 runs to 16 residues. Germline V gene lookup returns CDR1 LNHDA and CDR2 SQIVND (reference sequence). The CDR3 bases are TGTGCCAGTAGTCATACCGGGACAGACAACACCGGGGAGCTGTTTTTT. Protein sequence: CASSHTGTDNTGELFF.

The V and J genes are TRBV5-5 and TRBJ1-4; the D gene is possibly TRBD1 (6 bases). Germline V gene lookup returns CDR1 SGHKS and CDR2 YYEKEE (reference sequence). The V end was cut by 4 bases, the J end by 8 bases, with 9 bases between. This CDR3 is 12 amino acids long. The CDR3 spells CASSGRGEKLFF. The CDR3 coding sequence is TGTGCCAGCAGCGGGAGGGGGGAAAAACTGTTTTTT.

The chain is built from TRBV6-5 and TRBJ2-7; TRBD1 agrees at 9 bases. CDR3 length: 14 amino acids. Germline V gives CDR1 MNHEY, CDR2 SVGAGI. V was pared by 2 bases and J by 3 bases, with 2 bases of the junction left unmatched. The CDR3 DNA sequence: TGTGCCAGCAGTTACGAGACAGGGGGCTACGAGCAGTACTTC. Amino acids: CASSYETGGYEQYF.

V gene TRBV28 combines with J gene TRBJ1-2; 8 nucleotides match TRBD1. The CDR3 contains 14 residues. Germline CDR1 is MDHEN and CDR2 is SYDVKM. V lost 1 base to trimming and J lost 10 bases; unmatched junction nucleotides: 8. CDR3 sequence (DNA): TGTGCCAGCAGTTTATTCGGGGACAGGCCCACCTACACCTTC. Translation gives CASSLFGDRPTYTF.

The chain links TRBV18 to TRBJ2-4; possibly TRBD1 for D (6 bases). CDR3 length: 14 residues. V was pared by 0 bases and J by 6 bases, with 9 bases between. In germline, CDR1 is KGHSH, CDR2 LQKENI. Here the CDR3 reads CASSPPTGRNIQYF. CDR3 DNA sequence: TGTGCCAGCTCACCACCAACAGGGAGAAACATTCAGTACTTC.

V usage is TRBV19 and J usage is TRBJ2-1, with 9 bases that match TRBD2. J gave up 7 bases and V 6 bases, and 10 bases lay outside the gene matches. Germline V gene data show CDR1 as LNHDA and CDR2 as SQIVND (reference sequence). This CDR3 contains 15 residues. DNA for the CDR3: TGTGCCAGTAGAGATTTGGCGGGAGGGCCTAATGAGCAGTTCTTC. This sequence encodes CASRDLAGGPNEQFF.

The rearrangement joins TRBV5-1 to TRBJ2-7, with a possible D match to TRBD2 (6 bases). The CDR3 is made up of 17 amino acids. V lost 2 bases and J 3 bases, leaving 21 bases between the germline ends. The V gene's germline CDR1 is SGHRS and CDR2 YFSETQ. The chain's CDR3 is CASSLNPTRTGVYEQYF. CDR3 nucleotide sequence: TGCGCCAGCAGCTTAAATCCCACGAGGACGGGAGTCTACGAGCAGTACTTC.

J is TRBJ2-3 and V is TRBV6-6; 9 bases match TRBD2. The CDR3 is 15 residues long. Per the germline V gene, CDR1 is MNHNY and CDR2 is SVGAGI (reference sequence). Unmatched junction bases numbered 7, after V lost 9 bases and J lost 0 bases. CDR3 sequence: CASVSTSGSTDTQYF. The DNA of the CDR3 is TGTGCCAGTGTAAGCACTAGCGGGAGCACAGATACGCAGTATTTT.

This chain uses TRBV2 with TRBJ1-6; 8 positions match TRBD1. The V gene's germline CDR1 is SNHLY and CDR2 FYNNEI. Germline trimming cut 3 bases from V and 10 bases from J; bases unmatched to any gene: 2. The CDR3 length is 13 residues. CDR3 in DNA: TGTGCCAGCAGTGACAGGGGGCAATCACCCCTCCACTTT. Amino acid sequence: CASSDRGQSPLHF. The full variable domain, rest sourced from reference TRBV2 and TRBJ1-6, is EPEVTQTPSHQVTQMGQEVILRCVPISNHLYFYWYRQILGQKVEFLVSFYNNEISEKSEIFDDQFSVERPDGSNFTLKIRSTKLEDSAMYFCASSDRGQSPLHFGNGTRLTVT.

The rearrangement uses TRBV5-5 and TRBJ2-1, with a possible D match to TRBD2 (6 bases). V was cut by 4 bases and J by 5 bases, with 16 bases left in between. Germline-derived CDR1 and CDR2 are SGHKS and YYEKEE (reference sequence). The CDR3 sequence is 15 residues long. The CDR3 loop is CASSESGLGNNEQFF. The DNA for the CDR3 is TGTGCCAGCAGCGAATCGGGACTCGGAAACAATGAGCAGTTCTTC.

DNA for the CDR3: TGCGCCAGCAGGACTGGACAGGGGTACACCGGGGAGCTGTTTTTT. It is translated as CASRTGQGYTGELFF. The gene calls are TRBV5-1 and TRBJ2-2; 9 bases map to TRBD1. V trimming: 5 bases; J trimming: 3 bases; junction bases outside the gene matches: 5. CDR3 length: 15 residues. CDR1 is SGHRS and CDR2 is YFSETQ in the germline V gene.

The chain links TRBV19 to TRBJ1-2; 8 bases agree with TRBD1. V gave up 6 bases and J gave up 2 bases; unmatched junction bases: 5. CDR3 length: 14 amino acids. Germline CDR1 is LNHDA and CDR2 is SQIVND (reference sequence). The CDR3 sequence: CASRRTGSNYGYTF. DNA for the CDR3: TGTGCCAGTAGGCGGACAGGGAGCAACTATGGCTACACCTTC. Supplemented by reference TRBV19 and TRBJ1-2, the full variable domain reads DGGITQSPKYLFRKEGQNVTLSCEQNLNHDAMYWYRQDPGQGLRLIYYSQIVNDFQKGDIAEGYSVSREKKESFPLTVTSAQKNPTAFYLCASRRTGSNYGYTFGSGTRLTVV.

This chain links TRBV29-1 with TRBJ2-3; TRBD2 agrees at 16 bases. The CDR3 length is 16 residues. The V gene end was trimmed by 7 bases and the J gene end by 1 base; junction bases not matched to a gene: 5. Germline V gene data show CDR1 as SQVTM and CDR2 as ANQGSEA. The chain's CDR3 is CSGIGTSGRGTDTQYF. In DNA, the CDR3 is TGCAGCGGGATTGGGACTAGCGGGAGGGGCACAGATACGCAGTATTTT.

The gene calls are TRBV10-2 and TRBJ2-1; 10 bases align to TRBD2. The germline V gene has CDR1 WSHSY and CDR2 SAAADI. There are 19 residues in the CDR3. J lost 8 bases, V lost 4 bases, and 20 bases had no gene match. The CDR3 protein is CASSVSPGHSSGRAYEQFF. For the CDR3, the DNA is TGCGCCAGCAGTGTCTCCCCAGGTCATTCGAGCGGGAGGGCCTATGAGCAGTTCTTC.

This chain connects TRBV2 to TRBJ1-2; TRBD1 matches at 7 bases. There are 14 residues in the CDR3. In germline, CDR1 is SNHLY, CDR2 FYNNEI. The ends lost 4 bases at V and 2 bases at J; junction bases unmatched: 4. DNA of the CDR3: TGTGCCAGCAGTGTTTCGGGACAGAACTATGGCTACACCTTC. It encodes CASSVSGQNYGYTF.

This chain uses TRBV27 with TRBJ2-6, with a possible D match to TRBD2 (6 bases). The CDR3 is 19 amino acids. Germline CDR1 MNHEY, CDR2 SMNVEV (reference sequence). V was clipped by 1 base and J by 0 bases, with 16 bases between them. This CDR3 reads CASSLFSDYFTSGANVLTF. CDR3 nucleotide sequence: TGTGCCAGCAGTTTATTTTCGGACTACTTCACCTCTGGGGCCAACGTCCTGACTTTC.

This clone was detected a few times. The J gene is TRBJ2-7, the V gene TRBV28; the match to TRBD1 covers 9 bases. Trimming removed 4 bases from V and 3 bases from J; junction bases left unmatched: 4. The CDR3 is 14 amino acids. CDR1 MDHEN and CDR2 SYDVKM come from the germline V gene. The CDR3 DNA sequence: TGTGCCAGCAGTTCCTGGACAGGGGTCTACGAGCAGTACTTC. Its translation is CASSSWTGVYEQYF.

The chain uses TRBV5-4 and TRBJ2-1, with 10 bases matching TRBD2. The germline V gene encodes CDR1 SGHNT and CDR2 YYREEE (reference sequence). The trim removed 1 base at V and 7 bases at J, leaving 8 bases unmatched. The CDR3 runs 16 residues. The CDR3 here is CASSLPRASGSNEQFF. The CDR3 bases are TGTGCCAGCAGCTTGCCCCGGGCTAGCGGGAGTAATGAGCAGTTCTTC.

As concerns this clone: The same CDR3 arises from other DNA sequences in this sample as well. The rearrangement uses TRBV19 and TRBJ2-7; D might be TRBD1 (5 bases). The germline CDR1 and CDR2 sequences are LNHDA and SQIVND (reference sequence). This CDR3 has 13 amino acids. The V and J ends lost 1 base and 3 bases respectively, with 7 bases between them. CDR3 sequence (DNA): TGTGCCAGTAGTATAGGCAGGGACTACGAGCAGTACTTC. Residues: CASSIGRDYEQYF.

This chain connects TRBV6-5 to TRBJ2-1; the match to TRBD2 covers 9 bases. There are 15 residues in the CDR3. The V gene end was trimmed by 5 bases and the J gene end by 7 bases; junction bases not matched to a gene: 9. The V gene's germline CDR1 is MNHEY and CDR2 SVGAGI. The CDR3 sequence is CASSPGGSGRNEQFF. The CDR3 DNA reads as TGTGCCAGCAGTCCAGGTGGTAGCGGGAGAAATGAGCAGTTCTTC.

This clone occurred once. J is TRBJ2-7 and V is TRBV14; D ambiguous. The V end lost 6 bases, the J end lost 2 bases, and 8 bases lay between the germline ends. Germline V gene sequence: CDR1 SGHDN, CDR2 FVKESK. The CDR3 totals 12 residues. CDR3 DNA: TGTGCCAGCAGTCTAGACCCCTACGAGCAGTACTTC. Protein: CASSLDPYEQYF.

The chain employs TRBV5-6 and TRBJ2-7; 8 bases match TRBD1. The CDR3 contains 16 residues. Germline assignment: CDR1 SGHDT and CDR2 YYEEEE. Trimming cost V 4 bases and J 2 bases; bases outside gene matches: 11. CDR3 in DNA: TGTGCCAGCAGCCACCCGGGACAGGTTGATACCTACGAGCAGTACTTC. It encodes CASSHPGQVDTYEQYF.